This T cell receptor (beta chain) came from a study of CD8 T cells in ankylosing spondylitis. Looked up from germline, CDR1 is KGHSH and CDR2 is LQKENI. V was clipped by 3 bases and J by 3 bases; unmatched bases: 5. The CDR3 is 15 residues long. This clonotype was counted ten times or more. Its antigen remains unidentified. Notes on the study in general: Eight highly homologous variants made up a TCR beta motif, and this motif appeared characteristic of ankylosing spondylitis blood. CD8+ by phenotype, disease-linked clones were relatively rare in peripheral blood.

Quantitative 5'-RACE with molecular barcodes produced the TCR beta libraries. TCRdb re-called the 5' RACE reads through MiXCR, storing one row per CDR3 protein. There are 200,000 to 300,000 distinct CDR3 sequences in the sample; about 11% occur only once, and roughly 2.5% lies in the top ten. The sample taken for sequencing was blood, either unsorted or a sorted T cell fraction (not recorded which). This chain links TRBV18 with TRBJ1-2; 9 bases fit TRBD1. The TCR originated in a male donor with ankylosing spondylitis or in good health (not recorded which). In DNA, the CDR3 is TGTGCCAGCTCACCGGGACAGGGAAAATACTATGGCTACACCTTC. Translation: CASSPGQGKYYGYTF.